Listed below are T cell receptor beta chains from one sample, sequenced in a study of blood T cell repertoires in COVID-19. Sequencing was performed with immunoSEQ multiplex PCR; in TCRdb, only in-frame clones are kept and a portion is missing. The sample has about 380,000 clones, 70% to 90% seen once. Sequenced material: PBMCs or T cells enriched from blood (not recorded which). These receptors were collected from a man aged 25-45 years who had recovered from COVID-19. CDR3s include the opening cysteine and the closing phenylalanine or tryptophan. D genes are given only for firm matches. Not all rows give a size; the values are once, few, many and, for expanded clones, a class.

TGTGCCGCCTATCACCCGACAGCCAGGGGCTACACCTTC	CAAYHPTARGYTF	NA	NA	TRBV19	TRBJ1-2
TGCGCCAGCAGCCACACATCCCGGAAGGCTAGCAGAACAGATACGCAGTATTTT	CASSHTSRKASRTDTQYF	NA	NA	TRBV4-1	TRBJ2-3
TGTGCCAGCAGTTCACGACAGGATGTCATATATTTT	CASSSRQDVIYF	NA	NA	TRBV28	TRBJ1-3
TGTGCCAGCAGCCGAGCGGGCTACACAGATACGCAGTATTTT	CASSRAGYTDTQYF	NA	once	TRBV3-1/TRBV3-2	TRBJ2-3
TGTGCCAGCAGCTTTCGGACTCTAGACAATGAGCAGTTCTTC	CASSFRTLDNEQFF	NA	NA	TRBV7-9	TRBJ2-1
TGCGCCAGCAGTGATGGAGCCCAAGAGACCCAGTACTTC	CASSDGAQETQYF	NA	NA	TRBV10-1	TRBJ2-5
TGTGCCAGCAGACAAACAGGGGGCTTGACTGAAGCTTTCTTT	CASRQTGGLTEAFF	TRBD1	NA	TRBV11-2	TRBJ1-1
TGTGCCAGCAGCCAGTATCCCCAGCAGGGAGGGCGAGAGACCCAGTACTTC	CASSQYPQQGGRETQYF	TRBD2	NA	TRBV6-4	TRBJ2-5
TGTGCCAGCAGTGAAGAGGCGGTCGACAATCAGCCCCAGCATTTT	CASSEEAVDNQPQHF	NA	NA	TRBV2	TRBJ1-5
TGTGCCAGCAGCTTTTGGACAGGGATAAACACCATATATTTT	CASSFWTGINTIYF	TRBD1	NA	TRBV7-9	TRBJ1-3
TGTGCCAGCAGCTCAAGGGGGACAGCGGTTTATGGCTACACCTTC	CASSSRGTAVYGYTF	TRBD1	NA	TRBV5-6	TRBJ1-2
TGTGCCAGCTCGTCAGGGGGCTCTCGGAATGAGCAGTTCTTC	CASSSGGSRNEQFF	TRBD1	NA	TRBV6-5	TRBJ2-1
TGTGCCAGCAGCTTATCGGGGACAGGGTGGGTCTATGGCTACACCTTC	CASSLSGTGWVYGYTF	TRBD1	NA	TRBV7-6	TRBJ1-2
TGTGCCAGCAGTGAGGCAGGGGTTCTCAATGAGCAGTTCTTC	CASSEAGVLNEQFF	NA	NA	TRBV6-1	TRBJ2-1
TGTGCCAGCAGTGATTTTTCGAGATACCCGAACACCGGGGAGCTGTTTTTT	CASSDFSRYPNTGELFF	NA	NA	TRBV6-1	TRBJ2-2
TGCGCCAGCAGCCAAGATTTCGACAGGAGTAACTATGGCTACACCTTC	CASSQDFDRSNYGYTF	NA	NA	TRBV4-1	TRBJ1-2
TGTGCCAGCAGCTTGTACGGGAATCAGCCCCAGCATTTT	CASSLYGNQPQHF	NA	NA	TRBV5-5	TRBJ1-5
TGCGCCAGCAGCCACCCGGGACAGAATGCTGGCTACACCTTC	CASSHPGQNAGYTF	TRBD1	once	TRBV4-3	TRBJ1-2
TGTGCCATCAGGGCGAACACAGGGACCGGGGAGCTGTTTTTT	CAIRANTGTGELFF	NA	NA	TRBV10-3	TRBJ2-2
TGTGCCAGCAGCTTGGGGACAGGGACCCTCCACTTT	CASSLGTGTLHF	TRBD1	NA	TRBV5-8	TRBJ1-6
TGTGCCAGCAGACCTACGGGGAACACTGAAGCTTTCTTT	CASRPTGNTEAFF	NA	NA	TRBV7-9	TRBJ1-1
TGTGCCATCACTAAGGGACAGGGCGCCTACCCCTATGGCTACACCTTC	CAITKGQGAYPYGYTF	TRBD1	NA	TRBV10-3	TRBJ1-2
TGTGCCAGCAGCTTAAAAGAGGGTTTGGGAGCTTTCTTT	CASSLKEGLGAFF	NA	NA	TRBV7-9	TRBJ1-1
TGTGCTAGTGGTTCTGCTCGGGGGGGCACTGAAGCTTTCTTT	CASGSARGGTEAFF	NA	NA	TRBV12-5	TRBJ1-1
TGTGCCAGCACTTACGCAAATACAGGGAGAGGTGGCTACACCTTC	CASTYANTGRGGYTF	NA	NA	TRBV6-5	TRBJ1-2
TGTGCCAGCAGCGGTGGGACAGGGGGCGTGAACACTGAAGCTTTCTTT	CASSGGTGGVNTEAFF	TRBD1	NA	TRBV5-4	TRBJ1-1
TGTGCCAGCTCACCACGGACAGGGCAGAACACTGAAGCTTTCTTT	CASSPRTGQNTEAFF	TRBD1	NA	TRBV18	TRBJ1-1
TGTGCCACCAGCAGGATCCCAGGTCTCACCTTATACAATGAGCAGTTCTTC	CATSRIPGLTLYNEQFF	NA	NA	TRBV15	TRBJ2-1
TGCGCCAGCAGCTTGGATGCGCAGGGAGGGTGGGAGACCCAGTACTTC	CASSLDAQGGWETQYF	TRBD2	NA	TRBV5-1	TRBJ2-5
TGTGCCAGCAGCCTGGGCCAGGGGAATCAGCCCCAGCATTTT	CASSLGQGNQPQHF	NA	NA	TRBV25-1	TRBJ1-5
TGTGCCAGCTCACTGGACAGAGTCTCTGGAAACACCATATATTTT	CASSLDRVSGNTIYF	NA	NA	TRBV18	TRBJ1-3
TGTGCCAGCAGTGAAGCGTACGGGAACACTGAAGCTTTCTTT	CASSEAYGNTEAFF	NA	NA	TRBV2	TRBJ1-1
TGTGCCAGTAGTTCAACAGGGACCTCCTACGAGCAGTACTTC	CASSSTGTSYEQYF	NA	NA	TRBV19	TRBJ2-7
TGTGCCATCAGTCAGTCACTAGCGGCGGGCACCGGGGAGCTGTTTTTT	CAISQSLAAGTGELFF	TRBD2	once	TRBV10-3	TRBJ2-2
TGTGCCAGCAGCCCTTTTGCGCGGTACACCGGGGAGCTGTTTTTT	CASSPFARYTGELFF	NA	few	TRBV14	TRBJ2-2
TGTGCCAGCAGCCAAGATTCGGACAGAAACTATGGCTACACCTTC	CASSQDSDRNYGYTF	NA	NA	TRBV3-1/TRBV3-2	TRBJ1-2
TGCGCCAGCAGCCCTGACCGAAGGACTAGCGGCTCTGATACGCAGTATTTT	CASSPDRRTSGSDTQYF	TRBD2	NA	TRBV4-3	TRBJ2-3
TGTGCCAGCTCACCTAGTGGACAATATGGCTACACCTTC	CASSPSGQYGYTF	NA	NA	TRBV18	TRBJ1-2